This entry lists 18 T cell receptor beta chains sequenced from one sample in a study of blood T cell repertoires in COVID-19 (dated by TCRdb to 2020 to 2022). To prepare the library, the immunoSEQ multiplex PCR assay was applied. What TCRdb holds here is the immuneACCESS table cut down to in-frame rearrangements. Part of the clones is not present; checked against another copy, under half of the missing clones reflect an unresolved V gene, and the others are unexplained. Recorded for this sample are around 250,000 clones; about nine tenths of them occurred a single time. In total, the top ten clones hold roughly 15% of the sample. Sequenced input: PBMCs or T cells enriched from blood (not recorded which). All receptors come from a young man who had recovered from COVID-19.

A remark on this clone: Other DNA sequences in the sample encode the same CDR3. The chain has TRBV2 and TRBJ1-3; D unresolved. The CDR3 is 14 amino acids. Germline V gene data show CDR1 as SNHLY and CDR2 as FYNNEI. V was pared by 4 bases and J by 0 bases, with 7 bases between. This chain's CDR3 is CASSVPSSGNTIYF. The DNA for the CDR3 is TGTGCCAGCAGTGTACCCAGCTCTGGAAACACCATATATTTT.

This clone was recorded a few times. V and J are TRBV27 and TRBJ1-2; 10 bases fit TRBD1. V lost 6 bases, J lost 4 bases, and 11 bases stayed unmatched. This CDR3 has 16 amino acids. The V gene's germline CDR1 is MNHEY and CDR2 SMNVEV (reference sequence). This chain's CDR3 is CASRPGTGVSGYGYTF. CDR3 nucleotides: TGTGCCAGCAGGCCCGGGACAGGGGTCTCGGGCTATGGCTACACCTTC.

This chain joins TRBV10-3 and TRBJ2-2, with 10 positions matching TRBD1. Germline V gene sequence: CDR1 ENHRY, CDR2 SYGVKD. This CDR3 region has 14 residues. With 7 bases clipped from V and 4 bases from J, the junction kept 3 bases outside the gene matches. The CDR3 DNA follows: TGTGCCATCAAACGGGACAGGGGCACCGGGGAGCTGTTTTTT. It yields the protein CAIKRDRGTGELFF.

This clone was picked up one time. V gene TRBV5-1 combines with J gene TRBJ1-4, with 11 bases lining up with TRBD1. V lost 1 base and J lost 4; bases outside the gene matches: 3. The CDR3 has 16 residues. Per germline, CDR1 SGHRS and CDR2 YFSETQ. CDR3 sequence: CASSLRTGGLNEKLFF. In DNA, the CDR3 is TGCGCCAGCAGCTTGAGGACAGGGGGCCTTAATGAAAAACTGTTTTTT.

J is TRBJ2-7 and V is TRBV4-1, with 7 positions matching TRBD1. This CDR3 region has 14 residues. The V segment lost 1 base and the J segment 6 bases; nucleotides outside the gene matches: 6. The germline CDR1 and CDR2 sequences are MGHRA and YSYEKL. In DNA form, the CDR3 reads TGCGCCAGCAGCCAAGTGACAGGGCTCGGCGAGCAGTACTTC. This gives the protein CASSQVTGLGEQYF.

J is TRBJ2-7 and V is TRBV7-6; 10 positions agree with TRBD1. V trimming: 0 bases; J trimming: 4 bases; junction bases outside the gene matches: 9. Germline V lookup: CDR1 SGHVS, CDR2 FNYEAQ. The CDR3 is 17 amino acids. The CDR3 coding sequence is TGTGCCAGCAGCTTAGCGGTAGGGACAGGGGCTGGATACGAGCAGTACTTC. This gives the protein CASSLAVGTGAGYEQYF.

This clone appeared once. The rearrangement joins TRBV10-3 to TRBJ1-2; a weak D match, TRBD1 (5 bases). There are 16 residues in the CDR3. V gave up 0 bases and J gave up 4 bases, with 15 bases separating them. Germline CDR1 reads ENHRY; CDR2 reads SYGVKD. In DNA, the CDR3 is TGTGCCATCAGTGAGTCGAACGGGGGGGACGGCTATGGCTACACCTTC. It translates to CAISESNGGDGYGYTF.

The chain uses TRBV27 and TRBJ1-6, with D possibly TRBD1 on 5 matching bases. Trimming stripped 2 bases from V and 10 bases from J, with 9 bases between. This CDR3 is built from 13 residues. Germline-derived CDR1 and CDR2 are MNHEY and SMNVEV (reference sequence). Here the CDR3 reads CASSLQGGSPLHF. CDR3 DNA sequence: TGTGCCAGCAGTTTACAGGGAGGGTCACCCCTCCACTTT.

The chain uses TRBV4-2 and TRBJ2-1; 8 positions match TRBD2. The V gene end was trimmed by 2 bases and the J gene end by 0 bases; junction bases not matched to a gene: 6. The length of the CDR3 is 17 residues. Germline values: CDR1 LGHNA, CDR2 YNFKEQ. The CDR3 DNA reads as TGTGCCAGCAGCCAATACACGGGGGGGTACTCCTACAATGAGCAGTTCTTC. Amino acid sequence: CASSQYTGGYSYNEQFF.

This clone was found once. The rearrangement joins TRBV12-3 or TRBV12-4 to TRBJ1-2, with 7 bases aligning to TRBD1. The CDR3 spans 13 residues. V shed 7 bases, J shed 3 bases, and the junction held 5 bases outside the gene matches. The DNA for the CDR3 is TGTGCCAGCAACTCCGGGACAGACTATGGCTACACCTTC. It yields the protein CASNSGTDYGYTF.

For the CDR3, the DNA is TGTGCCACCAGTGACTGGACAGGGAGCGAAGCTTTCTTT. This encodes CATSDWTGSEAFF. The chain combines TRBV24-1 with TRBJ1-1; 8 bases map to TRBD1. V dropped 4 bases and J dropped 8; count of bases not matched to a gene: 5. There are 13 residues in the CDR3. Germline V lookup: CDR1 KGHDR, CDR2 SFDVKD.

The V and J genes are TRBV28 and TRBJ2-7; 11 nucleotides agree with TRBD2. The V segment lost 3 bases and the J segment 7 bases; nucleotides outside the gene matches: 8. In germline, CDR1 is MDHEN, CDR2 SYDVKM. CDR3 length: 15 amino acids. The CDR3 sequence: CASSFLTSGRGEQYF. In DNA form, the CDR3 reads TGTGCCAGCAGTTTCCTCACTAGCGGGAGAGGTGAGCAGTACTTC.

The chain recombines TRBV3-1 (or the pseudogene TRBV3-2) with TRBJ2-7; D is uncertain. CDR3 length: 15 amino acids. Germline V gene lookup returns CDR1 LGHDT and CDR2 YNNKEL (reference sequence). V shed 1 base and J shed 1 base, with 11 bases lying between them. CDR3 sequence (DNA): TGTGCCAGCAGCCAAGCATCTACCGGTTCCTACGAGCAGTACTTC. Its protein product is CASSQASTGSYEQYF.

The chain employs TRBV5-1 and TRBJ1-2, with a possible D match to TRBD1 (5 bases). The germline V and J ends were trimmed by 0 bases and 3 bases, with 12 bases remaining between them. This CDR3 is 15 amino acids long. CDR1 is SGHRS, CDR2 YFSETQ, per germline. CDR3 DNA sequence: TGCGCCAGCAGCTTGGTCCCCCGACAGCACTATGGCTACACCTTC. The encoded protein is CASSLVPRQHYGYTF.

The chain links TRBV18 to TRBJ2-1; 12 bases line up with TRBD2. The germline gives CDR1 KGHSH, CDR2 LQKENI. The CDR3 extends over 16 amino acids. Trimming removed 2 bases from V and 7 bases from J; junction bases left unmatched: 6. The CDR3 is CASSPILAGGKNEQFF. CDR3 nucleotides: TGTGCCAGCTCACCAATACTAGCGGGAGGAAAGAATGAGCAGTTCTTC.

The chain uses TRBV6-1 and TRBJ1-1; D remains unclear. This CDR3 is 13 amino acids long. Germline CDR1 reads MNHNS; CDR2 reads SASEGT. V lost 2 bases and J lost 5, with 9 bases in between. CDR3 nucleotides: TGTGCCAGCAGTGAATACGGTCCGACTGAAGCTTTCTTT. As protein: CASSEYGPTEAFF.

V and J are TRBV19 and TRBJ1-5; D remains ambiguous. CDR3 length equals 16 residues. V lost 7 bases and J lost 4, with 20 bases in between. Germline assignment: CDR1 LNHDA and CDR2 SQIVND (reference sequence). The CDR3 region has the DNA TGTGCCAGTATCGCCCGTTGGGCAGCAGAAAATCAGCCCCAGCATTTT. Encoded protein: CASIARWAAENQPQHF.

The chain couples TRBV7-2 to TRBJ2-3; 7 nucleotides line up with TRBD2. From germline, CDR1 is SGHTA and CDR2 FQGNSA. The CDR3 runs 14 residues. V was pared by 5 bases and J by 6 bases, with 8 bases of the junction left unmatched. CDR3 DNA: TGTGCCAGCAGCCCTGGACTAGTGTCTGATACGCAGTATTTT. Encoded protein: CASSPGLVSDTQYF.